Listed below are T cell receptor beta chains from one sample, sequenced in a study of blood T cell repertoires in COVID-19. TCRdb keeps only in-frame clones here, not all; method: immunoSEQ multiplex PCR. The top ten clones hold around 2.4% of a sample with 150,000 to 200,000 clones, approximately 84% of them seen once. Sequencing was carried out using peripheral blood. Receptors were obtained from a human donor with acute or convalescent COVID-19. The donor label of this sample is uncertain. CDR3s include the opening cysteine and the closing phenylalanine or tryptophan. A D gene is named only where the DNA matches it firmly. Only part of the rows carry a size: once, few, many, or a class if the clone is expanded.

length	size	J	V	D	CDR3	DNA
14	-	TRBJ1-1	TRBV6-6	-	CASRTSGERAEAFF	TGTGCCAGCAGAACCTCAGGGGAAAGGGCTGAAGCTTTCTTT
13	-	TRBJ1-5	TRBV30	TRBD1	CAWSGQGNQPQHF	TGTGCCTGGAGCGGACAGGGCAATCAGCCCCAGCATTTT
13	-	TRBJ1-1	TRBV6-2/TRBV6-3	-	CASSYTENTEAFF	TGTGCCAGCAGTTACACAGAGAACACTGAAGCTTTCTTT
15	-	TRBJ1-4	TRBV6-4	TRBD1	CASSPSGQYNEKLFF	TGTGCCAGCAGTCCGTCGGGACAGTATAATGAAAAACTGTTTTTT
13	-	TRBJ1-1	TRBV6-5	-	CASTPAGGGEAFF	TGTGCCAGCACCCCGGCGGGGGGTGGAGAAGCTTTCTTT
13	few	TRBJ2-2	TRBV3-1/TRBV3-2	-	CASTPTHSGELFF	TGTGCCAGCACCCCTACCCATAGCGGGGAGCTGTTTTTT
14	-	TRBJ2-1	TRBV6-5	TRBD2	CASSLAGGPREQFF	TGTGCCAGCAGTCTAGCGGGGGGGCCGCGAGAGCAGTTCTTC
16	-	TRBJ2-5	TRBV3-1/TRBV3-2	-	CASSPTQKGDQETQYF	TGTGCCAGCAGCCCTACCCAAAAGGGGGACCAAGAGACCCAGTACTTC
16	-	TRBJ1-1	TRBV5-4	TRBD1	CASSLAPDRGEAEAFF	TGTGCCAGCAGCTTGGCCCCGGACAGGGGAGAGGCTGAAGCTTTCTTT
15	-	TRBJ2-3	TRBV4-1	TRBD2	CASSQRLADTDTQYF	TGCGCCAGCAGCCAAAGGCTAGCGGACACAGATACGCAGTATTTT
13	-	TRBJ1-2	TRBV12-3/TRBV12-4	TRBD1	CASRPDRVKGYTF	TGTGCCAGCAGACCTGACAGGGTAAAAGGCTACACCTTC
18	-	TRBJ1-5	TRBV7-2	-	CASSAPLAVGLYLGPQHF	TGTGCCAGCAGCGCCCCGCTGGCAGTGGGACTATACCTAGGGCCCCAGCATTTT
14	-	TRBJ1-2	TRBV28	TRBD1	CALGRQGATYGYTF	TGTGCCCTCGGCCGGCAGGGGGCGACCTATGGCTACACCTTC
16	-	TRBJ2-1	TRBV6-1	TRBD1	CASSEARTGGYNEQFF	TGTGCCAGCAGTGAAGCCCGGACAGGGGGGTACAATGAGCAGTTCTTC
15	-	TRBJ1-5	TRBV15	TRBD1	CATRQGLESNQPQHF	TGTGCCACCAGACAGGGGTTGGAGAGCAATCAGCCCCAGCATTTT
15	-	TRBJ2-7	TRBV5-4	TRBD2	CASSLWREHRNEQYF	TGTGCCAGCAGCTTGTGGCGGGAGCACCGCAACGAGCAGTACTTC
13	-	TRBJ2-2	TRBV7-3	-	CASSSPGSGELFF	TGTGCCAGCAGCTCTCCAGGGTCCGGGGAGCTGTTTTTT
13	-	TRBJ2-7	TRBV28	TRBD1	CASRKQGADEQYF	TGTGCCAGCAGGAAACAGGGGGCGGACGAGCAGTACTTC
16	-	TRBJ2-2	TRBV18	-	CASSSQAGGSTGELFF	TGTGCCAGCTCATCGCAAGCAGGGGGGAGCACCGGGGAGCTGTTTTTT
15	once	TRBJ1-4	TRBV9	-	CASSTYGSTNEKLFF	TGTGCCAGCAGCACATACGGGTCAACTAATGAAAAACTGTTTTTT
16	-	TRBJ1-5	TRBV28	TRBD1	CASSLSGQGGHQPQHF	TGTGCCAGCAGTTTATCCGGACAGGGGGGTCATCAGCCCCAGCATTTT
18	-	TRBJ2-5	TRBV4-1	TRBD2	CASSQAPSAGGGQETQYF	TGCGCCAGCAGCCAAGCTCCGTCGGCGGGGGGGGGTCAAGAGACCCAGTACTTC
15	-	TRBJ2-7	TRBV5-4	TRBD1	CASSRTGGLLYEQYF	TGTGCCAGCAGCCGGACAGGGGGCCTACTTTACGAGCAGTACTTC
16	-	TRBJ2-1	TRBV5-1	TRBD1	CASSLGGQGTYNEQFF	TGCGCCAGCAGCTTGGGGGGACAGGGGACCTACAATGAGCAGTTCTTC
15	-	TRBJ2-1	TRBV5-4	TRBD2	CASTQQASGYNEQFF	TGTGCCAGCACCCAACAGGCTAGCGGTTATAATGAGCAGTTCTTC
14	-	TRBJ1-5	TRBV19	-	CASSTAGANQPQHF	TGTGCCAGTAGTACAGCAGGGGCCAATCAGCCCCAGCATTTT
13	-	TRBJ1-2	TRBV19	TRBD1	CASSITGDYGYTF	TGTGCCAGTAGTATCACAGGGGACTATGGCTACACCTTC
16	once	TRBJ2-1	TRBV27	TRBD1	CASSSTGQGARNEQFF	TGTGCCAGCAGTTCAACCGGACAGGGGGCTAGGAATGAGCAGTTCTTC
12	-	TRBJ1-1	TRBV19	-	CASSIVRTEAFF	TGTGCCAGTAGTATAGTCCGCACTGAAGCTTTCTTT
16	few	TRBJ2-1	TRBV5-4	TRBD2	CASSFPTSGTYNEQFF	TGTGCCAGCAGCTTCCCGACTAGCGGTACTTACAATGAGCAGTTCTTC
12	few	TRBJ2-3	TRBV30	TRBD2	CAWERETDTQYF	TGTGCCTGGGAGCGGGAGACAGATACGCAGTATTTT
13	-	TRBJ2-1	TRBV5-1	-	CASSLGGWNEQFF	TGCGCCAGCAGCTTAGGAGGGTGGAATGAGCAGTTCTTC
15	-	TRBJ1-1	TRBV6-5	-	CASRQNWASGTEAFF	TGTGCCAGCAGGCAAAATTGGGCGTCTGGGACTGAAGCTTTCTTT
16	-	TRBJ1-1	TRBV29-1	TRBD1	CSVGDRVGGADTEAFF	TGCAGCGTTGGGGACAGGGTAGGAGGTGCGGACACTGAAGCTTTCTTT
15	-	TRBJ1-5	TRBV2	-	CASSEVGTPAEPQHF	TGTGCCAGCAGTGAAGTCGGGACTCCAGCGGAGCCCCAGCATTTT
12	-	TRBJ1-1	TRBV29-1	-	CSVDRGTTEAFF	TGCAGCGTTGATAGAGGAACGACTGAAGCTTTCTTT
15	-	TRBJ2-7	TRBV9	TRBD2	CASSPSTSGSYEQYF	TGTGCCAGCAGCCCTTCGACTAGCGGGAGCTACGAGCAGTACTTC
14	-	TRBJ2-5	TRBV28	TRBD2	CASSNLAGQETQYF	TGTGCCAGCAGCAACCTAGCGGGACAAGAGACCCAGTACTTC
12	-	TRBJ1-5	TRBV30	TRBD1	CAWGTGNQPQHF	TGTGCCTGGGGGACAGGCAATCAGCCCCAGCATTTT
13	-	TRBJ1-1	TRBV9	-	CASSVEQHTEAFF	TGTGCCAGCAGCGTAGAACAGCACACTGAAGCTTTCTTT
14	-	TRBJ1-1	TRBV2	TRBD1	CASRSGTVNTEAFF	TGTGCCAGCAGGTCCGGGACAGTGAACACTGAAGCTTTCTTT
13	once	TRBJ1-2	TRBV2	-	CATNTQAPRGYTF	TGTGCGACCAACACACAGGCCCCCCGAGGCTACACCTTC
16	-	TRBJ2-1	TRBV3-1/TRBV3-2	TRBD1	CASSPQRDRGSNEQFF	TGTGCCAGCAGCCCCCAGAGAGACAGGGGCTCGAATGAGCAGTTCTTC
11	-	TRBJ1-3	TRBV19	-	CASNRESTIYF	TGTGCCTCGAACAGGGAGAGCACCATATATTTT